This TCR beta chain was recorded in a study of CD8 T cells in Susac syndrome. Whole-study findings and limits: The number of Susac-specific public clones found was 15 to 20 in total CD8+ repertoires and a few in CD8+ TEMRA repertoires.

In regard to this clonotype: Its target is not known.

The length of the CDR3 is 15 residues. In germline, CDR1 is SGDLS, CDR2 YYNGEE. Trimming took 1 base from V and 3 from J, leaving 11 bases between them. As judged by recently defined diagnostic criteria, patients with Susac syndrome had definite or probable disease. Through negative isolation, CD4+ and CD8+ T cells were obtained, while TEMRA cells were enriched using FACS. RNA amounts of roughly 0.45 to 1 ug underwent reverse transcription with random hexamers. immunoSEQ multiplex PCR amplified TCR beta CDR3 across 54 Vbeta, 13 Jbeta. MiXCR was run by TCRdb on the immunoSEQ multiplex PCR reads, yielding one entry per CDR3 protein. The table lists around 90,000 distinct CDR3 sequences, about 96% of them singletons, with 0.5% to 0.8% in the top ten.

The TCR was taken from a human donor with Susac syndrome. V is TRBV9 and J is TRBJ1-5; D gene uncertain. The sequenced sample consisted of CD8+ T cells from PBMCs. DNA of the CDR3: TGTGCCAGCAGCGTAAGTTCTGGCCCCAATCAGCCCCAGCATTTT. Protein: CASSVSSGPNQPQHF.